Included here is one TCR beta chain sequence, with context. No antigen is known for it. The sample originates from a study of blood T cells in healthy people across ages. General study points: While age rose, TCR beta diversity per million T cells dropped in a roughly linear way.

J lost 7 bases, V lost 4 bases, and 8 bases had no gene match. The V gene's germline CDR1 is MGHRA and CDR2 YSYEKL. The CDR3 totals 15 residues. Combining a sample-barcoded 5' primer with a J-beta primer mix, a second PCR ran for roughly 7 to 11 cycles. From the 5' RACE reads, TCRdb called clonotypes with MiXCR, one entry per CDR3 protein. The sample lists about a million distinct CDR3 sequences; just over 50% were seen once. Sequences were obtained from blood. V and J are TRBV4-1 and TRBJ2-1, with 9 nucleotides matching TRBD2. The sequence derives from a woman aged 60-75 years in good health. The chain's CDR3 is CASSLMRGGPNEQFF. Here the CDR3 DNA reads TGCGCCAGCAGCCTCATGCGGGGGGGCCCAAATGAGCAGTTCTTC.